Each of the 8 T cell receptor beta chains below was sequenced from the same sample in a study of cytomegalovirus exposure and HLA in healthy donors. In the PCR, 60 Vbeta and 13 Jbeta primers were used. Profiled with immunoSEQ multiplex PCR; TCRdb holds only in-frame clones, not every one. The sample yields fewer than 250,000 clones, approximately 88% seen once. Input material: PBMCs. The receptor source for this set is a boy aged 2 to 9 in good health and CMV-seronegative.

V and J are TRBV2 and TRBJ2-3; 9 bases map to TRBD2. V was clipped by 7 bases and J by 1 base; unmatched bases: 6. The CDR3 length is 15 residues. Germline lookup yields CDR1 SNHLY and CDR2 FYNNEI. CDR3 nucleotides: TGTGCCAGCACTATAGCGGGGGCGGGCACAGATACGCAGTATTTT. Amino acids: CASTIAGAGTDTQYF.

This clone was found a few times. The V and J genes are TRBV6-5 and TRBJ1-5, with 8 bases lining up with TRBD1. CDR3 length: 14 amino acids. Trimming took 6 bases from V and 7 from J; bases not matched to a gene: 8. The germline CDR1 and CDR2 sequences are MNHEY and SVGAGI. The CDR3 here is CASRPTGAEQPQHF. DNA for the CDR3: TGTGCCAGCAGACCGACAGGGGCGGAACAGCCCCAGCATTTT.

The chain has TRBV5-5 and TRBJ2-3; the D is unclear. Germline CDR1 and CDR2: SGHKS and YYEKEE (reference sequence). This CDR3 spans 14 amino acids. Between the trimmed V and J ends, which lost 3 bases and 0 bases, there was a span of 8 bases. CDR3 nucleotides: TGTGCCAGCAGCTGGTCAGTTAGCACAGATACGCAGTATTTT. It encodes CASSWSVSTDTQYF.

The chain carries TRBV29-1 and TRBJ2-3, with D perhaps TRBD1 (6 bases). The CDR3 covers 14 residues. The germline CDR1 and CDR2 sequences are SQVTM and ANQGSEA. Between the trimmed V and J ends, which lost 1 base and 4 bases, there was a span of 12 bases. The CDR3 sequence: CSVEGQGIADTQYF. CDR3 DNA: TGCAGCGTTGAAGGCCAGGGGATAGCAGATACGCAGTATTTT.

The J gene is TRBJ1-4, the V gene TRBV6-1, with no clear D. CDR1 is MNHNS, CDR2 SASEGT, per germline. V gave up 6 bases and J gave up 2 bases, with 10 bases separating them. The CDR3 is made up of 14 amino acids. The CDR3 spells CASSRISTNEKLFF. CDR3 nucleotide sequence: TGTGCCAGCAGCAGGATCAGCACTAATGAAAAACTGTTTTTT.

The CDR3 reads CASSDSASTPRSYGYTF. CDR3 DNA sequence: TGTGCCAGCAGTGACTCTGCGTCGACTCCGAGGAGCTATGGCTACACCTTC. The rearrangement links TRBV6-4 to TRBJ1-2; no definite D call. Germline assignment: CDR1 MRHNA and CDR2 SNTAGT. The V and J ends lost 0 bases and 4 bases respectively, with 18 bases between them. This CDR3 spans 17 amino acids.

This chain connects TRBV18 to TRBJ2-3; tentative D call: TRBD1 (8 bases). The germline gives CDR1 KGHSH, CDR2 LQKENI. The CDR3 is 15 residues long. The V end was cut by 4 bases, the J end by 6 bases, with 17 bases between. In nucleotides, the CDR3 is TGTGCCAGCTCACTACCCGACAGGGGAGGGGATACGCAGTATTTT. Residues: CASSLPDRGGDTQYF.

The sample holds one count of this clone. The chain couples TRBV27 to TRBJ2-1, with D perhaps matching TRBD2 (5 bases). CDR1 is MNHEY and CDR2 is SMNVEV in the germline V gene (reference sequence). CDR3 size: 16 residues. V gave up 5 bases and J gave up 8 bases, with 22 bases separating them. CDR3: CASSPQVAGLLDEQFF. Written as DNA, the CDR3 is TGTGCCAGCAGTCCCCAGGTTGCGGGCCTTTTGGATGAGCAGTTCTTC.